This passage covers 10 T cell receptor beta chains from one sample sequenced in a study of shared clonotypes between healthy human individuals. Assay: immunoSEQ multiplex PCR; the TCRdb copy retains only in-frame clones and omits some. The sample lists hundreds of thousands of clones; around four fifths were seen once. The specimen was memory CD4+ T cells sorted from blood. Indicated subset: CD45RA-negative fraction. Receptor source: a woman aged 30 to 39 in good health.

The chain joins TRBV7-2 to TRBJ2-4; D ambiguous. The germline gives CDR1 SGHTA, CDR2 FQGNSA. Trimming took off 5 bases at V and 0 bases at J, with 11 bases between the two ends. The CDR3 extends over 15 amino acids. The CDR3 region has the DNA TGTGCCAGCAGCCCGACTGCTCTAGCCAAAAACATTCAGTACTTC. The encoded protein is CASSPTALAKNIQYF. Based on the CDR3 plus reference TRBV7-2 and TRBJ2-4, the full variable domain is GAGVSQSPSNKVTEKGKDVELRCDPISGHTALYWYRQSLGQGLEFLIYFQGNSAPDKSGLPSDRFSAERTGGSVSTLTIQRTQQEDSAVYLCASSPTALAKNIQYFGAGTRLSVL.

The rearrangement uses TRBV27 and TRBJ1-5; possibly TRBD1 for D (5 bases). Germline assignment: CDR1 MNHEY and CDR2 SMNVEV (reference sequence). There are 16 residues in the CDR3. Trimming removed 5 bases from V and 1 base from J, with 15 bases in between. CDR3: CASSPLGTLSNQPQHF. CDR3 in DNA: TGTGCCAGCAGTCCACTGGGGACGTTAAGCAATCAGCCCCAGCATTTT.

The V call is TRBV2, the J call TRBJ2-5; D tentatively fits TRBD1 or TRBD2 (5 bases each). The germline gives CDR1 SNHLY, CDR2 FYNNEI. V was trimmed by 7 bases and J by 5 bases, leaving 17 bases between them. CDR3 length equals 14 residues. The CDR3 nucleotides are TGTGCCAGCACCCCCATGGGGGTAGGCGAGACCCAGTACTTC. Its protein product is CASTPMGVGETQYF.

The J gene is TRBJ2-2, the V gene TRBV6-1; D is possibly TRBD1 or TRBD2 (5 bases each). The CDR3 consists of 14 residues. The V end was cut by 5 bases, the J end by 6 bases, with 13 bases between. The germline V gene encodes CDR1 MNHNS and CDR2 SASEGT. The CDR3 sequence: CASSTPVGAGELFF. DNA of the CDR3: TGTGCCAGCAGTACCCCGGTGGGGGCCGGGGAGCTGTTTTTT.

CDR3 region: CASSFTWDRDYEQYF. The CDR3 bases are TGTGCCAGCAGCTTTACGTGGGACAGGGACTACGAGCAGTACTTC. The gene calls are TRBV7-2 and TRBJ2-7, with 9 nucleotides matching TRBD1. With V trimmed by 3 bases and J by 3 bases, 6 bases remained unmatched. CDR1 and CDR2 from the germline V gene are SGHTA and FQGNSA. This CDR3 comprises 15 residues.

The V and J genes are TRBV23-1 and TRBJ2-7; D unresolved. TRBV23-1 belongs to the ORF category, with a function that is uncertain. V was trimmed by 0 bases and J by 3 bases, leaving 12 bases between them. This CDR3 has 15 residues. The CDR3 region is CASSQSKAGFYEQYF. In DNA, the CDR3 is TGCGCCAGCAGTCAATCGAAGGCCGGATTCTACGAGCAGTACTTC.

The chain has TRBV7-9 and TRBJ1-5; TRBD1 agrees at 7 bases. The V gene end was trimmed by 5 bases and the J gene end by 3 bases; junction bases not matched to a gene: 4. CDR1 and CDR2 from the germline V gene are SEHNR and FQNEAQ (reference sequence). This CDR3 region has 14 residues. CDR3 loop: CASSPGGHNQPQHF. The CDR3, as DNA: TGTGCCAGCAGCCCAGGGGGTCACAATCAGCCCCAGCATTTT.

CDR3 amino acids: CASSGREGRGNEQFF. In nucleotides, the CDR3 is TGCGCCAGCTCCGGGCGGGAGGGCCGGGGCAATGAGCAGTTCTTC. This chain joins TRBV5-1 and TRBJ2-1; the match to TRBD2 covers 9 bases. The J segment lost 6 bases and the V segment lost 7 bases, leaving 11 bases of the junction unmatched. From germline, CDR1 is SGHRS and CDR2 YFSETQ. The CDR3 extends over 15 amino acids.

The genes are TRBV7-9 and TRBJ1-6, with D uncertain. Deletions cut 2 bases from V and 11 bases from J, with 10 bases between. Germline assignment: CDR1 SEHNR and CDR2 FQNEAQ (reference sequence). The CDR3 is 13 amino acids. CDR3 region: CASSLSSVPPLHF. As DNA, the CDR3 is TGTGCCAGCAGCTTATCCTCCGTGCCACCCCTCCACTTT.

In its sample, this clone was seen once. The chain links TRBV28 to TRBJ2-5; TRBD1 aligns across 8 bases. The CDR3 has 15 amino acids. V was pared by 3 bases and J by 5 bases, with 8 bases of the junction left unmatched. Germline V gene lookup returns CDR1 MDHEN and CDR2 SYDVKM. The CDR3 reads CASSLSGTGRETQYF. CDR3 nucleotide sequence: TGTGCCAGCAGTTTGTCCGGGACAGGAAGGGAGACCCAGTACTTC.